The rows below give T cell receptor delta chains drawn from one sample of a study of gamma-delta T cells after stem cell transplantation. TCRdb re-called clones from the RT-PCR reads via CATT. The sample includes over 5,500 delta-chain clones, around a quarter of them seen just once. The sample taken for sequencing was gamma-delta T cells. The receptors shown here come from a human donor. It is not recorded whose cells these are; they may come from a transplant donor. Each CDR3 is given with its conserved first and last residue. D genes are given only for firm matches. Clone size is not always given. Where it is, it says once, few, many or a class for expanded clones.

v_call: TRDV2; j_call: TRDJ3; d_call: TRDD3; clone_size: -; cdr3_nt: TGTGCCTGTGACACCGCGACTGGGGGACTCGGTACCTGGGACACCCGACAGATGTTTTTC; cdr3_aa: CACDTATGGLGTWDTRQMFF
v_call: TRDV2; j_call: TRDJ4; d_call: -; clone_size: medium-sized; cdr3_nt: TGTGCCTGTGACGCGGTGGGGGGGTCCAGACCCCTGATCTTT; cdr3_aa: CACDAVGGSRPLIF
v_call: TRDV2; j_call: TRDJ1; d_call: -; clone_size: -; cdr3_nt: TGTGCCTGTGACACCATTTCTACGGGGGAGATAGTGGGTTCGGACACCGATAAACTCATCTTT; cdr3_aa: CACDTISTGEIVGSDTDKLIF
v_call: TRDV2; j_call: TRDJ3; d_call: TRDD3; clone_size: few; cdr3_nt: TGTGCCTGTGACACGGTGGGCGCAGGGGCGGACGGCGACGCGGGGATACGTTCCTGGGACACCCGACAGATGTTTTTC; cdr3_aa: CACDTVGAGADGDAGIRSWDTRQMFF
v_call: TRDV2; j_call: TRDJ1; d_call: -; clone_size: -; cdr3_nt: TGTGCCTGTGACACCGTTTTACCCGATACGGGGACCGATAAACTCATCTTT; cdr3_aa: CACDTVLPDTGTDKLIF
v_call: TRDV2; j_call: TRDJ1; d_call: -; clone_size: medium-sized; cdr3_nt: TGTGCCTGTGACACCGTGGGGGTCGGAGCCCCGTACACCGATAAACTCATCTTT; cdr3_aa: CACDTVGVGAPYTDKLIF
v_call: TRDV2; j_call: TRDJ3; d_call: TRDD3; clone_size: -; cdr3_nt: TGTGCCTGTTTCTTACTGGGGGATTGGACCTCCTGGGACACCCGACAGATGTTTTTC; cdr3_aa: CACFLLGDWTSWDTRQMFF
v_call: TRDV2; j_call: TRDJ1; d_call: TRDD2; clone_size: medium-sized; cdr3_nt: TGTGCCTGTGACCCCCTTCCTTATACTGAAAAGTACACCGATAAACTCATCTTT; cdr3_aa: CACDPLPYTEKYTDKLIF
v_call: TRDV2; j_call: TRDJ1; d_call: -; clone_size: few; cdr3_nt: TGTGCCTGTGACACGGTCCGGGGTTTTAAAAGCCTAGTCACCGATAAACTCATCTTT; cdr3_aa: CACDTVRGFKSLVTDKLIF
v_call: TRDV2; j_call: TRDJ1; d_call: -; clone_size: -; cdr3_nt: TGTGCCTGTGACAGGGTACTAGGGGACCGCCTAAGGCCGGTAATCTACACCGATAAACTCATCTTT; cdr3_aa: CACDRVLGDRLRPVIYTDKLIF
v_call: TRDV1; j_call: TRDJ1; d_call: -; clone_size: few; cdr3_nt: TGTGCTCTTGGGGAACTGGTGGCTTACACCGATAAACTCATCTTT; cdr3_aa: CALGELVAYTDKLIF
v_call: TRDV2; j_call: TRDJ1; d_call: -; clone_size: medium-sized; cdr3_nt: TGTGCCTGTGACACCATGGAGACCCCATCTATATCACCGGCCGATAAACTCATCTTT; cdr3_aa: CACDTMETPSISPADKLIF
v_call: TRDV3; j_call: TRDJ1; d_call: TRDD3; clone_size: few; cdr3_nt: TGTGCCTTTAGAGAGGACTGGGGGATTATGTACACCGATAAACTCATCTTT; cdr3_aa: CAFREDWGIMYTDKLIF
v_call: TRDV3; j_call: TRDJ1; d_call: TRDD3; clone_size: few; cdr3_nt: TGTGCTTCGAACAGCCTTCCTGTCTCTGGGGGATTCGGTGCCGATAAACTCATCTTT; cdr3_aa: CASNSLPVSGGFGADKLIF
v_call: TRDV2; j_call: TRDJ1; d_call: TRDD3; clone_size: -; cdr3_nt: TGTGCCTGTGACGACTTAGGGGGGGATAGGTACACCGATAAACTCATCTTT; cdr3_aa: CACDDLGGDRYTDKLIF